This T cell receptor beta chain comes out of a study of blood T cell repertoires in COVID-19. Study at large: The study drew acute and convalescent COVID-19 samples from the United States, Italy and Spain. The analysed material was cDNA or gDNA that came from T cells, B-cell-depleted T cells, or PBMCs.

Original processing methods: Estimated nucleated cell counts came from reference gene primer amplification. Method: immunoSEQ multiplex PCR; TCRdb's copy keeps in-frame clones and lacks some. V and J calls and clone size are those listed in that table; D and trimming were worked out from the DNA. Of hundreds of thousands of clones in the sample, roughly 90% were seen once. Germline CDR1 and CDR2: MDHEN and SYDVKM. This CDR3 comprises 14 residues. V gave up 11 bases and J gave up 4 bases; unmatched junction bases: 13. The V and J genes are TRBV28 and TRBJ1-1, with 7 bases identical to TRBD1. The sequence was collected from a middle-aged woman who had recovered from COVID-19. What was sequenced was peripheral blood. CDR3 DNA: TGTGCCGGCCGACAGGGTTTGTACGGCACTGAAGCTTTCTTT. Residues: CAGRQGLYGTEAFF.